These T cell receptor beta chains were read from a single sample in a study of blood T cell repertoires in COVID-19. Produced via immunoSEQ multiplex PCR; TCRdb's table is partial and in-frame only. Of roughly 54,000 clones listed, around nine tenths are singletons. The sample comprised peripheral blood. The receptor set was obtained from a woman aged 60-75 years with COVID-19, enrolled during active disease. Both conserved end residues are part of each CDR3. The order of the fields is J gene, D gene, V gene, clone size, CDR3 protein, CDR3 DNA. The D gene is left open where the match is weak. Rows give clone size only sometimes, using once, few, many, or a class for an expanded clone.

J: TRBJ2-1; D: TRBD2; V: TRBV27; size: -; CDR3: CASSFFSGTFNYEQFF; DNA: TGTGCCAGCAGCTTTTTTAGCGGGACTTTTAACTATGAGCAGTTCTTC
J: TRBJ2-6; D: TRBD1; V: TRBV4-1; size: -; CDR3: CASSAGTEASGANVLTF; DNA: TGCGCCAGCAGCGCCGGGACAGAAGCGTCTGGGGCCAACGTCCTGACTTTC
J: TRBJ2-3; D: TRBD2; V: TRBV7-9; size: -; CDR3: CASSFSGSTDTQYF; DNA: TGTGCCAGCAGCTTTAGCGGGAGCACAGATACGCAGTATTTT
J: TRBJ1-2; D: -; V: TRBV5-1; size: -; CDR3: CASSEDGNSYGYTF; DNA: TGCGCCAGCAGCGAGGACGGGAATTCCTATGGCTACACCTTC
J: TRBJ1-5; D: -; V: TRBV21-1; size: once; CDR3: CASRTGVNQPQHF; DNA: TGTGCCAGCCGTACAGGGGTCAATCAGCCCCAGCATTTT
J: TRBJ2-1; D: -; V: TRBV5-1; size: -; CDR3: CASSFEWDSRYNEQFF; DNA: TGCGCCAGCAGCTTTGAATGGGACTCGCGATACAATGAGCAGTTCTTC
J: TRBJ2-5; D: -; V: TRBV29-1; size: -; CDR3: CSVGQAETQYF; DNA: TGCAGCGTTGGACAAGCAGAGACCCAGTACTTC
J: TRBJ2-1; D: TRBD2; V: TRBV28; size: -; CDR3: CASSPSGLVSSYNEQFF; DNA: TGTGCCAGCAGTCCGTCGGGACTAGTTAGCTCCTACAATGAGCAGTTCTTC
J: TRBJ2-7; D: -; V: TRBV11-3; size: -; CDR3: CASSLDLAGTAYEQYF; DNA: TGTGCCAGCAGCTTAGATCTGGCAGGTACAGCCTACGAGCAGTACTTC
J: TRBJ1-1; D: -; V: TRBV6-5; size: few; CDR3: CASSYRTWNTEAFF; DNA: TGTGCCAGCAGTTACCGTACTTGGAACACTGAAGCTTTCTTT
J: TRBJ1-3; D: -; V: TRBV9; size: -; CDR3: CASSVAPNSGSGNTIYF; DNA: TGTGCCAGCAGCGTAGCACCAAATTCGGGCTCTGGAAACACCATATATTTT
J: TRBJ2-1; D: TRBD1; V: TRBV2; size: -; CDR3: CASRDRNIRSGNEQFF; DNA: TGTGCCAGCAGGGACAGGAATATCCGCTCCGGCAATGAGCAGTTCTTC
J: TRBJ1-2; D: -; V: TRBV19; size: -; CDR3: CASSPHPTAYGYTF; DNA: TGTGCCAGTAGTCCACACCCGACAGCCTATGGCTACACCTTC
J: TRBJ2-5; D: -; V: TRBV5-1; size: -; CDR3: CASSLEILDWQETQYF; DNA: TGCGCCAGCAGCTTGGAAATACTGGACTGGCAAGAGACCCAGTACTTC
J: TRBJ2-7; D: -; V: TRBV2; size: -; CDR3: CASRGPGLTYEQYF; DNA: TGTGCCAGCAGAGGCCCAGGGCTAACCTACGAGCAGTACTTC
J: TRBJ2-7; D: TRBD1; V: TRBV5-6; size: few; CDR3: CASSLFVGTGEQYF; DNA: TGTGCCAGCAGCTTGTTTGTTGGGACAGGAGAGCAGTACTTC
J: TRBJ1-1; D: -; V: TRBV7-9; size: -; CDR3: CASSPTGVAEAFF; DNA: TGTGCCAGCAGCCCCACCGGGGTTGCTGAAGCTTTCTTT
J: TRBJ1-2; D: TRBD1; V: TRBV2; size: once; CDR3: CASSEYRGEGYTF; DNA: TGTGCCAGCAGTGAGTACAGGGGTGAAGGCTACACCTTC
J: TRBJ1-4; D: -; V: TRBV24-1; size: -; CDR3: CATSDYPTGSKLFF; DNA: TGTGCCACCAGTGACTACCCGACAGGCTCTAAACTGTTTTTT
J: TRBJ2-5; D: -; V: TRBV6-5; size: -; CDR3: CASSSRQETQYF; DNA: TGTGCCAGCAGTTCCAGGCAAGAGACCCAGTACTTC